This entry describes one TCR beta chain. Its specificity is unknown. The data were produced by immunoSEQ multiplex PCR, yet TCRdb's version contains in-frame clones alone and is incomplete. The profile shows about 97,000 clones, roughly 84% of them singletons. Relapses following autologous stem cell transplantation were seen in all patients, with brentuximab vedotin exposure varying. Under best response, outcomes were complete response, partial response or progressive disease. The entry originates in a study of PD-1 blockade in classical Hodgkin lymphoma. Study-level results: Patients newly diagnosed and complete responders had comparable baseline diversity.

The germline V gene has CDR1 SEHNR and CDR2 FQNEAQ (reference sequence). V was clipped by 5 bases and J by 4 bases, with 20 bases between them. This CDR3 is built from 16 residues. Sequencing was performed on peripheral blood mononuclear cells (PBMCs), taken at baseline. The rearrangement links TRBV7-9 to TRBJ1-1; D possibly corresponds to TRBD1 (6 bases). This clonotype originated in a human donor with classical Hodgkin lymphoma. CDR3 sequence: CASSQGEGGFGTEAFF. In DNA, the CDR3 is TGTGCCAGCAGCCAAGGCGAGGGGGGCTTTGGCACTGAAGCTTTCTTT.